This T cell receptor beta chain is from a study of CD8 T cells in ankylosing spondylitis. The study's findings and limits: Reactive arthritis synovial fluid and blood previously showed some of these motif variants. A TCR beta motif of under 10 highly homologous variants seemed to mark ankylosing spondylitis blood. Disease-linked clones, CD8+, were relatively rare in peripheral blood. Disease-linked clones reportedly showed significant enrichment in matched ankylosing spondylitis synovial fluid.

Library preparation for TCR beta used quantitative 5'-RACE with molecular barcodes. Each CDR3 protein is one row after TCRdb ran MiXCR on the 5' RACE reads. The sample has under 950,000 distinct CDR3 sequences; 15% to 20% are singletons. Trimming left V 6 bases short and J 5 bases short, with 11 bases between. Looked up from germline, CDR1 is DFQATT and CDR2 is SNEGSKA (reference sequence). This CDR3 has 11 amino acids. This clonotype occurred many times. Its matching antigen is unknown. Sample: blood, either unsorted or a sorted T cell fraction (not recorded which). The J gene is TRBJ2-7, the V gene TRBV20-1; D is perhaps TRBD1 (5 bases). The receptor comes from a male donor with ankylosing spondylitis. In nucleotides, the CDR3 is TGCAGTGCGTTGGGGCAAAACGAGCAGTACTTC. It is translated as CSALGQNEQYF.